This T cell receptor beta chain originates from a study of blood T cell repertoires in COVID-19. About the study: Resolution of symptoms, clearance, or two negative PCRs was present in recovered Cohort 3 donors.

Assay: immunoSEQ multiplex PCR; the TCRdb copy retains only in-frame clones and omits some. The sample holds some 190,000 clones; 86% are singletons and the top ten take around 24%. Sequenced sample: PBMCs or T cells enriched from blood (not recorded which). This receptor was taken from a woman in her 40s in a cohort exposed to, infected with or recovered from COVID-19 (not recorded which).

CDR3 amino acids: CASRQGVGTQEGSPLHF. The CDR3 region has the DNA TGTGCCAGCAGACAGGGGGTGGGCACCCAGGAGGGTTCACCCCTCCACTTT. V and J are TRBV21-1 and TRBJ1-6; the table assigns TRBD1, which was not confirmed against the DNA. TRBV21-1 is designated a pseudogene. The length of the CDR3 is 17 residues.